Listed here are 20 T cell receptor beta chains from one sample, sequenced in a study of regulatory T cells in long-lasting Graves disease. Sample time point: persistent/refractory GD, antithyroid drugs over 5 years with positive TRAb. Generation of the TCR library employed RNA extracted from PBMCs. Sequencing libraries for TCR beta were prepared with iRepertoire HTBI primers and Arm-PCR of CDR3 regions. TCRdb reprocessed the multiplex PCR reads via MiXCR and lists one record per CDR3 protein. The sample has more than 650,000 distinct CDR3 sequences, around 30% seen once. Specimen: peripheral blood mononuclear cells (PBMCs), collected when the disease was refractory, from a patient treated with antithyroid drugs. Every receptor here comes from a female donor with Graves disease.

V gene TRBV20-1 combines with J gene TRBJ2-5, with a possible D match to TRBD2 (7 bases). V lost 5 bases to trimming and J lost 5 bases, with 24 bases between them. Germline-derived CDR1 and CDR2 are DFQATT and SNEGSKA (reference sequence). CDR3 length: 16 residues. The CDR3: CSASHRGGGDGETQYF. CDR3 in DNA: TGCAGTGCTTCTCATAGGGGGGGGGGTGACGGCGAGACCCAGTACTTC.

This clonotype appeared a few times. The gene calls are TRBV9 and TRBJ1-2; 7 bases align to TRBD1. The junction had 10 bases not matched to a gene; V was cut back by 3 bases and J by 8 bases. The germline gives CDR1 SGDLS, CDR2 YYNGEE. CDR3 size: 14 residues. The CDR3 sequence: CASSGSTTGTGYTF. CDR3 nucleotide sequence: TGTGCCAGCAGCGGATCAACGACAGGGACCGGCTACACCTTC.

The chain carries TRBV20-1 and TRBJ2-7; 8 bases fit TRBD1. Germline V gene lookup returns CDR1 DFQATT and CDR2 SNEGSKA (reference sequence). Trimming cost V 1 base and J 4 bases; bases outside gene matches: 9. The CDR3 is 15 amino acids. CDR3 residues: CSARATGAWQYEQYF. The CDR3, as DNA: TGCAGTGCTAGAGCGACAGGGGCCTGGCAGTACGAGCAGTACTTC.

The chain has TRBV30 and TRBJ2-7, with TRBD2 matching over 10 bases. The CDR3 runs to 13 residues. The ends lost 0 bases at V and 4 bases at J; junction bases unmatched: 0. Germline assignment: CDR1 GTSNPN and CDR2 SVGIG (reference sequence). CDR3 loop: CAWSVGLAYEQYF. DNA for the CDR3: TGTGCCTGGAGTGTGGGACTAGCGTACGAGCAGTACTTC.

Ten or more counts support this clonotype. The chain employs TRBV6-1 and TRBJ2-7, with D hard to call. CDR3 length: 14 residues. Germline V gene lookup returns CDR1 MNHNS and CDR2 SASEGT. The V gene lost 2 bases and the J gene lost 7 bases, with 15 bases spanning the gap. In DNA form, the CDR3 reads TGTGCCAGCAGTGAACTAAACAAGATGGGAGAGCAGTACTTC. Residues: CASSELNKMGEQYF.

This chain links TRBV10-3 with TRBJ2-6; TRBD1 matches at 7 bases. From germline, CDR1 is ENHRY and CDR2 SYGVKD. The junction had 3 bases not matched to a gene; V was cut back by 4 bases and J by 0 bases. This CDR3 comprises 16 residues. As DNA, the CDR3 is TGTGCCATCAGTGCCGGACAGGCCTCTGGGGCCAACGTCCTGACTTTC. Its protein is CAISAGQASGANVLTF.

This clonotype was observed many times. The chain links TRBV2 to TRBJ1-2; 7 bases align to TRBD1. CDR3 length: 15 residues. CDR1 is SNHLY and CDR2 is FYNNEI in the germline V gene. Trimming at V came to 6 bases and at J to 4 bases, leaving 11 bases not matched to a gene. DNA for the CDR3: TGTGCCAGCAGAGAGAGACAGGGAGGGACCTATGGCTACACCTTC. Translated, it gives CASRERQGGTYGYTF.

The rearrangement links TRBV7-2 to TRBJ2-4; 7 bases match TRBD2. Per germline, CDR1 SGHTA and CDR2 FQGNSA. The length of the CDR3 is 17 residues. V was pared by 5 bases and J by 0 bases, with 10 bases of the junction left unmatched. The CDR3 nucleotides are TGTGCCAGCAGCCCAACCCCCCGGGGGGTAGCCAAAAACATTCAGTACTTC. It specifies CASSPTPRGVAKNIQYF. The variable domain in full, with the rest retrieved from reference TRBV7-2 and TRBJ2-4, is GAGVSQSPSNKVTEKGKDVELRCDPISGHTALYWYRQSLGQGLEFLIYFQGNSAPDKSGLPSDRFSAERTGGSVSTLTIQRTQQEDSAVYLCASSPTPRGVAKNIQYFGAGTRLSVL.

This clonotype was found a few times. This chain links TRBV6-1 with TRBJ2-2; perhaps TRBD2 as D (7 bases). The CDR3 spans 18 residues. V was trimmed by 0 bases and J by 0 bases, leaving 14 bases between them. CDR1 is MNHNS and CDR2 is SASEGT in the germline V gene. In DNA form, the CDR3 reads TGTGCCAGCAGTGAAGCGACCGGGGGGCTGTCGAACACCGGGGAGCTGTTTTTT. Protein sequence: CASSEATGGLSNTGELFF.

This clonotype came up many times. The rearrangement joins TRBV6-1 to TRBJ2-7, with a possible D match to TRBD2 (6 bases). Germline V CDR1 and CDR2: MNHNS, SASEGT. The V gene lost 4 bases and the J gene lost 1 base, with 11 bases spanning the gap. This CDR3 spans 14 amino acids. The CDR3 DNA reads TGTGCCAGCAGTGCCCTCGGGACTTCCTACGAGCAGTACTTC. Amino acids: CASSALGTSYEQYF.

This clonotype appeared a few times. The chain employs TRBV7-2 and TRBJ1-5; D uncertain. Germline loops: CDR1 SGHTA, CDR2 FQGNSA. Between the trimmed V and J ends, which lost 5 bases and 6 bases, there was a span of 11 bases. The CDR3 sequence is 13 residues long. The CDR3 protein is CASSLTMVQPQHF. The CDR3 DNA is TGTGCCAGCAGCCTAACGATGGTTCAGCCCCAGCATTTT.

The table lists this clonotype with a few counts. This chain joins TRBV5-5 and TRBJ1-2, with 8 bases fitting TRBD1. The CDR3 length is 15 residues. Germline V gene lookup returns CDR1 SGHKS and CDR2 YYEKEE (reference sequence). The trim removed 4 bases at V and 4 bases at J, leaving 9 bases unmatched. The CDR3 DNA reads as TGTGCCAGCAGCGCCAGGGACAGGATTTCCTATGGCTACACCTTC. Its protein product is CASSARDRISYGYTF.

This chain joins TRBV20-1 and TRBJ1-5; 8 bases are shared with TRBD1. Germline-derived CDR1 and CDR2 are DFQATT and SNEGSKA (reference sequence). V lost 5 bases to trimming and J lost 7 bases; unmatched junction nucleotides: 7. CDR3 length: 13 amino acids. CDR3: CSAFDRGSQPQHF. The CDR3 DNA is TGCAGTGCTTTTGACAGGGGCAGCCAGCCCCAGCATTTT.

The rearrangement uses TRBV28 and TRBJ2-4; D could derive from TRBD1 or TRBD2 (6 bases each). CDR3 length equals 16 residues. The ends were cut back, 6 bases at V and 0 bases at J, with 15 bases in the middle. Germline V gene data show CDR1 as MDHEN and CDR2 as SYDVKM. Here the CDR3 reads CASSPRGRGAKNIQYF. The CDR3 DNA reads TGTGCCAGCAGCCCACGGGGGCGAGGAGCCAAAAACATTCAGTACTTC. Complete variable domain (other parts from reference TRBV28 and TRBJ2-4): DVKVTQSSRYLVKRTGEKVFLECVQDMDHENMFWYRQDPGLGLRLIYFSYDVKMKEKGDIPEGYSVSREKKERFSLILESASTNQTSMYLCASSPRGRGAKNIQYFGAGTRLSVL.

The chain uses TRBV7-3 and TRBJ2-7; no clear D gene. Trimming stripped 10 bases from V and 6 bases from J, with 13 bases between. CDR1 is SGHTA and CDR2 is FQGTGA in the germline V gene. This CDR3 is 11 amino acids long. The CDR3 bases are TGTGCCACACCTAGTTGGGGCGAGCAGTACTTC. It is translated as CATPSWGEQYF.

This clonotype has ten or more counts. V gene TRBV11-2 combines with J gene TRBJ2-5; 7 positions agree with TRBD1. The CDR3 extends over 14 amino acids. With V trimmed by 3 bases and J by 4 bases, 5 bases remained unmatched. CDR1 SGHAT and CDR2 FQNNGV come from the germline V gene. The CDR3 is CASSLVAGGETQYF. CDR3 coding DNA: TGTGCCAGCAGCTTGGTGGCAGGGGGAGAGACCCAGTACTTC.

This clonotype was observed at least ten times. V gene TRBV6-1 combines with J gene TRBJ2-5; maybe TRBD2 (5 bases). The CDR3 runs 15 residues. CDR1 and CDR2 (germline): MNHNS, SASEGT. Deletions cut 2 bases from V and 6 bases from J, with 16 bases between. In nucleotides, the CDR3 is TGTGCCAGCAGTGAAACTTGGGCTAGCTCAAAGACCCAGTACTTC. Protein: CASSETWASSKTQYF.

In this sample, this clonotype turned up many times. The genes are TRBV6-2 or TRBV6-3 and TRBJ2-7; possibly TRBD1 for D (5 bases). The CDR3 covers 15 residues. The germline V and J ends were trimmed by 0 bases and 3 bases, with 12 bases remaining between them. CDR1 is MNHEY, CDR2 SVGEGT, per germline. CDR3 DNA: TGTGCCAGCAGTTACTCCAGGCAGGGAAACTACGAGCAGTACTTC. The encoded protein is CASSYSRQGNYEQYF.

The genes are TRBV9 and TRBJ1-1; no clear D. V dropped 0 bases and J dropped 7 bases, with 13 bases sitting between them. The CDR3 runs 14 residues. Germline values: CDR1 SGDLS, CDR2 YYNGEE. CDR3 DNA sequence: TGTGCCAGCAGCGTAGAGGTTTCGTCCGGTGAAGCTTTCTTT. Translated, it gives CASSVEVSSGEAFF.

This clonotype was seen only a few times. The V gene is TRBV6-1, the J gene TRBJ2-5; TRBD2 might be the D (6 bases). This CDR3 is built from 14 residues. Germline V gene lookup returns CDR1 MNHNS and CDR2 SASEGT. V shed 6 bases and J shed 1 base, with 12 bases lying between them. The CDR3, as DNA: TGTGCCAGCAGCTCCCAGGGACTCCAAGAGACCCAGTACTTC. Translated: CASSSQGLQETQYF.